One and the same sample provided the 17 T cell receptor beta chains below, sequenced in a study of cytomegalovirus exposure and HLA in healthy donors. Repertoires were generated with immunoSEQ multiplex PCR, while TCRdb's copy carries only in-frame clones and drops some. The sample has fewer than 200,000 clones; 80% to 90% are singletons. Sequencing was carried out using PBMCs. The receptors originated from a woman under 30 in good health and CMV-seronegative.

This clone has just one count. The genes are TRBV7-8 and TRBJ1-1, with TRBD1 matching over 7 bases. V shed 2 bases and J 4 bases; nucleotides not matched to a gene: 4. This CDR3 is built from 14 residues. The germline V gene has CDR1 SGHVS and CDR2 FQNEAQ. CDR3 sequence (DNA): TGTGCCAGCAGCTTACAGGGGGAACTCACTGAAGCTTTCTTT. It encodes CASSLQGELTEAFF.

The V gene is TRBV29-1, the J gene TRBJ1-2; D is perhaps TRBD1 (6 bases). The CDR3 contains 11 residues. Per the germline V gene, CDR1 is SQVTM and CDR2 is ANQGSEA. V lost 5 bases to trimming and J lost 8 bases, with 12 bases between them. This CDR3 is CSVHRVEGYTF. CDR3 in DNA: TGCAGCGTTCACAGGGTGGAGGGCTACACCTTC.

In its sample, this clone was seen once. The chain links TRBV6-1 to TRBJ2-2; perhaps TRBD2 as D (5 bases). V was trimmed by 5 bases and J by 6 bases, leaving 16 bases between them. Germline V gives CDR1 MNHNS, CDR2 SASEGT. The CDR3 contains 15 residues. The CDR3 loop is CASSPSSGFPGELFF. The DNA of the CDR3 is TGTGCCAGCAGTCCCTCGAGCGGATTCCCCGGGGAGCTGTTTTTT.

The chain combines TRBV18 with TRBJ2-7, with 10 bases aligning to TRBD1. CDR1 and CDR2 from the germline V gene are KGHSH and LQKENI. Unmatched junction bases numbered 5, after V lost 3 bases and J lost 3 bases. The CDR3 contains 15 residues. CDR3 DNA: TGTGCCAGCTCACCGGACAGGGGGACCGTCTACGAGCAGTACTTC. Encoded protein: CASSPDRGTVYEQYF.

The V gene is TRBV30, the J gene TRBJ2-7, with unresolved D. The CDR3 sequence is 13 residues long. Trimming took off 1 base at V and 6 bases at J, with 13 bases between the two ends. Germline CDR1 and CDR2: GTSNPN and SVGIG (reference sequence). CDR3 amino acids: CAWSETLTAEQYF. CDR3 sequence (DNA): TGTGCCTGGAGTGAGACTCTCACGGCCGAGCAGTACTTC.

The chain carries TRBV19 and TRBJ1-4; 9 nucleotides agree with TRBD1. J gave up 5 bases and V 5 bases, and 3 bases lay outside the gene matches. In germline, CDR1 is LNHDA, CDR2 SQIVND (reference sequence). The CDR3 covers 14 residues. For the CDR3, the DNA is TGTGCCAGTAGTCCAGGACAGGGGAATGAAAAACTGTTTTTT. This translates into CASSPGQGNEKLFF.

The chain employs TRBV11-2 and TRBJ2-7; 10 nucleotides line up with TRBD2. Germline V gene lookup returns CDR1 SGHAT and CDR2 FQNNGV. CDR3 length: 15 amino acids. Trimming removed 8 bases from V and 7 bases from J; junction bases left unmatched: 14. CDR3 amino acids: CASAPESGRAKEQYF. CDR3 sequence (DNA): TGTGCCAGCGCCCCGGAGAGCGGGAGGGCCAAAGAGCAGTACTTC.

The rearrangement uses TRBV6-5 and TRBJ1-2, with 7 bases fitting TRBD1. There are 16 residues in the CDR3. The trim removed 0 bases at V and 5 bases at J, leaving 9 bases unmatched. Germline CDR1 and CDR2: MNHEY and SVGAGI. The DNA of the CDR3 is TGTGCCAGCAGTTACTCGACGGGCAGGGGGTTATATGGCTACACCTTC. This gives the protein CASSYSTGRGLYGYTF.

V is TRBV7-9 and J is TRBJ2-6, with 7 bases lining up with TRBD1. After removal of 3 bases from V and 2 bases from J, the junction contained 4 bases not matched to a gene. Germline CDR1 SEHNR, CDR2 FQNEAQ (reference sequence). The length of the CDR3 is 16 residues. The CDR3 nucleotides read TGTGCCAGCAGCTTGGGGACAGAGGCTGGGGCCAACGTCCTGACTTTC. Translating it yields CASSLGTEAGANVLTF.

The chain combines TRBV19 with TRBJ1-5; perhaps TRBD1 as D (6 bases). The CDR3 is 15 amino acids. Germline lookup yields CDR1 LNHDA and CDR2 SQIVND (reference sequence). Between the trimmed V and J ends, which lost 0 bases and 4 bases, there was a span of 10 bases. CDR3 amino acids: CASSIDLRGNQPQHF. In DNA, the CDR3 is TGTGCCAGTAGTATAGATCTCAGGGGTAATCAGCCCCAGCATTTT.

The chain carries TRBV19 and TRBJ2-3; perhaps TRBD1 as D (6 bases). Germline lookup yields CDR1 LNHDA and CDR2 SQIVND (reference sequence). V lost 5 bases, J lost 2 bases, and 17 bases lay in between. The CDR3 has 16 residues. The CDR3 DNA reads TGTGCCAGTAGTGCCCGACGGGACACTTACACAGATACGCAGTATTTT. It encodes CASSARRDTYTDTQYF.

The CDR3 DNA is TGTGCCAGCAGTTTATTTCTTAGTCGTCCGGGACTAGCGGGAGGGGGATTCTACAATGAGCAGTTCTTC. It codes for CASSLFLSRPGLAGGGFYNEQFF. The gene calls are TRBV27 and TRBJ2-1; 16 nucleotides align to TRBD2. This CDR3 has 23 residues. V dropped 1 base and J dropped 3; count of bases not matched to a gene: 18. Germline V CDR1 and CDR2: MNHEY, SMNVEV (reference sequence).

J is TRBJ2-7 and V is TRBV29-1, with D hard to call. Trimming shortened V by 6 bases and J by 2 bases, and 17 bases separated the two germline ends. CDR3 length: 14 amino acids. Germline lookup yields CDR1 SQVTM and CDR2 ANQGSEA. CDR3 DNA sequence: TGCAGCGTCCCGTCGAGAACGAGGCCCTACGAGCAGTACTTC. Protein product: CSVPSRTRPYEQYF.

The rearrangement links TRBV30 to TRBJ1-4; D gene unclear. This CDR3 spans 14 amino acids. CDR1 and CDR2 (germline): GTSNPN, SVGIG (reference sequence). V was cut by 3 bases and J by 8 bases, with 16 bases left in between. CDR3 residues: CAWSIGIGAEKLFF. The CDR3 bases are TGTGCCTGGAGCATAGGCATTGGAGCGGAAAAACTGTTTTTT.

The rearrangement links TRBV7-8 to TRBJ1-4, with D perhaps matching TRBD1 (6 bases). With 1 base removed from V and 8 bases from J, the gap between germline ends came to 11 bases. In germline, CDR1 is SGHVS, CDR2 FQNEAQ. The CDR3 runs 14 residues. The CDR3 nucleotides are TGTGCCAGCAGCTTAGACAGGGTTAGAGAAAAACTGTTTTTT. It yields the protein CASSLDRVREKLFF.

This chain uses TRBV14 with TRBJ1-1, with a tentative D call TRBD1 (6 bases). The germline V gene has CDR1 SGHDN and CDR2 FVKESK. V lost 2 bases and J lost 0, with 13 bases in between. The CDR3 has 16 amino acids. CDR3 DNA: TGTGCCAGCAGCCAAATACAGGGAAGGATGAACACTGAAGCTTTCTTT. Translated: CASSQIQGRMNTEAFF.

V is TRBV14 and J is TRBJ1-1, with 7 positions matching TRBD1. V shed 3 bases, J shed 3 bases, and the junction held 4 bases outside the gene matches. Germline CDR1 reads SGHDN; CDR2 reads FVKESK. The length of the CDR3 is 14 residues. DNA for the CDR3: TGTGCCAGCAGCCAGCTTCAGGGGGACACTGAAGCTTTCTTT. Translation gives CASSQLQGDTEAFF.